This TCR beta chain came from a study of cytomegalovirus exposure and HLA in healthy donors. Overall study results and limits: It was approximately 170 TCR beta chains that were listed as cytomegalovirus-associated.

Worth noting for this clone: The antigen remains undetermined.

The PCR made use of 60 Vbeta and 13 Jbeta primers. Clones were read by immunoSEQ multiplex PCR, and TCRdb kept only the in-frame ones, dropping some. The sample data list tens of thousands of clones. CDR1 and CDR2 from the germline V gene are SNHLY and FYNNEI. Trimming removed 2 bases from V and 6 bases from J; junction bases left unmatched: 8. The CDR3 has 15 amino acids. The source material was PBMCs. The receptor comes from a man aged 25 to 40 in good health and CMV-seropositive. This rearrangement joins TRBV2 to TRBJ2-7, with TRBD2 matching 9 bases. The DNA for the CDR3 is TGTGCCAGCAGTGAATATCCTAGCGGGAAGGTCGAGCAGTACTTC. Amino acids: CASSEYPSGKVEQYF.